This T cell receptor beta chain stems from a study of cytomegalovirus exposure and HLA in healthy donors. This clone was observed once. With 60 Vbeta and 13 Jbeta primers, the PCR was carried out. The protocol was immunoSEQ multiplex PCR, while the TCRdb copy is restricted to in-frame clones and leaves out a portion. The sample shows 200,000 or so clones, 75% to 85% of them seen only once. The CDR3 has 14 amino acids. CDR1 and CDR2 (germline): SGDLS, YYNGEE. V lost 2 bases, J lost 6 bases, and 1 base stayed unmatched. V usage is TRBV9 and J usage is TRBJ2-1; TRBD1 agrees at 11 bases. This sequence originates from a woman between 18 and 29 years old in good health and CMV-seropositive. Sequenced input: PBMCs. The CDR3 region has the DNA TGTGCCAGCAGCGTGGGGACAGGGGGCAATGAGCAGTTCTTC. Its protein product is CASSVGTGGNEQFF.